This T cell receptor (beta chain) is drawn from a study of blood T cell repertoires in COVID-19. The ends lost 2 bases at V and 12 bases at J; junction bases unmatched: 18. Per the germline V gene, CDR1 is KGHSH and CDR2 is LQKENI. The CDR3 is 17 amino acids. Libraries were prepared by immunoSEQ multiplex PCR; TCRdb keeps only in-frame clonotypes and omits some of them. The data show hundreds of thousands of clones, with roughly 88% seen just once and 2% to 2.5% held by the top ten. What was sequenced was peripheral blood. The gene calls are TRBV18 and TRBJ2-7, with TRBD1 matching over 11 bases. This TCR came from a woman aged 40 to 50 who had recovered from COVID-19. The CDR3 DNA reads TGTGCCAGCTCACCAGCCATTACCACGGGACAGGGGGTTCCCCGGTACTTC. Translated: CASSPAITTGQGVPRYF.